A single sample gave rise to the 26 T cell receptor beta chains below, sequenced in a study of shared clonotypes between healthy human individuals. TCRdb keeps only in-frame clones here, not all; method: immunoSEQ multiplex PCR. The sample has around 1,100,000 clones; around 77% are singletons. Sequencing was done on a sample of memory CD4+ T cells from PBMCs. Described subset: CD45RA-negative fraction. The origin of the receptors is a man aged 18 to 29 in good health. Some clones in this sample may be carry-over from other donors' samples.

The chain recombines TRBV27 with TRBJ2-7, with 7 bases that match TRBD1. With 6 bases clipped from V and 2 bases from J, the junction kept 7 bases outside the gene matches. The germline V gene encodes CDR1 MNHEY and CDR2 SMNVEV (reference sequence). This CDR3 region has 14 residues. CDR3 sequence reads: CASRPWDSPYEQYF. In DNA, the CDR3 is TGTGCCAGCAGGCCCTGGGACAGCCCCTACGAGCAGTACTTC.

CDR3 residues: CASTEGETQYF. The DNA of the CDR3 is TGTGCCAGCACGGAGGGAGAGACCCAGTACTTC. The chain is built from TRBV2 and TRBJ2-5; the D gene is possibly TRBD2 (6 bases). Trimming cost V 7 bases and J 4 bases, with 7 bases left between them. The CDR3 covers 11 residues. CDR1 is SNHLY, CDR2 FYNNEI, per germline.

The chain is built from TRBV6-1 and TRBJ2-4, with unresolved D. This CDR3 has 15 amino acids. CDR1 is MNHNS and CDR2 is SASEGT in the germline V gene. Trimming removed 6 bases at V and 0 bases at J, with 12 bases between. CDR3 coding DNA: TGTGCCAGCAGGTATTATGCGTTAGCCAAAAACATTCAGTACTTC. Residues: CASRYYALAKNIQYF.

For this clone: The sample carries other DNA sequences with the same CDR3. This chain connects TRBV28 to TRBJ1-5; maybe TRBD1 (5 bases). Trimming pared 7 bases from V and 4 bases from J, leaving 11 bases between. Germline V gives CDR1 MDHEN, CDR2 SYDVKM. The CDR3 runs to 13 residues. CDR3: CASIPGGNQPQHF. CDR3 coding DNA: TGTGCCAGCATCCCCGGGGGTAATCAGCCCCAGCATTTT.

V usage is TRBV27 and J usage is TRBJ2-3; TRBD2 matches 12 bases. Germline CDR1 MNHEY, CDR2 SMNVEV (reference sequence). This CDR3 comprises 15 residues. Trimming cost V 7 bases and J 2 bases; bases outside gene matches: 4. The CDR3 DNA is TGTGCCAGCAAAAGACTAGCGGGAGACACAGATACGCAGTATTTT. This codes for CASKRLAGDTDTQYF.

This clone appeared once. The V gene is TRBV6-5, the J gene TRBJ1-5, with a possible D match to TRBD1 (5 bases). Looked up from germline, CDR1 is MNHEY and CDR2 is SVGAGI. V gave up 0 bases and J gave up 6 bases, with 9 bases separating them. The CDR3 totals 14 residues. The CDR3 DNA reads TGTGCCAGCAGTTACTCGGGTACAGGTCAGCCCCAGCATTTT. Protein: CASSYSGTGQPQHF.

In this sample, this clone turned up a few times. This chain joins TRBV7-9 and TRBJ2-3; 11 positions match TRBD1. The germline gives CDR1 SEHNR, CDR2 FQNEAQ (reference sequence). The CDR3 covers 14 residues. V lost 11 bases and J lost 3; bases outside the gene matches: 7. The CDR3 sequence is CAGRGTGGTDTQYF. In DNA, the CDR3 is TGTGCCGGAAGGGGGACAGGGGGAACAGATACGCAGTATTTT.

The gene calls are TRBV7-9 and TRBJ2-3; D unclear. The V gene's germline CDR1 is SEHNR and CDR2 FQNEAQ (reference sequence). V gave up 3 bases and J gave up 4 bases, with 5 bases separating them. The CDR3 extends over 12 amino acids. The CDR3 spells CASSFSPDTQYF. In DNA form, the CDR3 reads TGTGCCAGCAGCTTTAGTCCAGATACGCAGTATTTT.

The table lists this clone with a count of one. The limits of the CDR3 on the DNA are not certain, so only TCRdb's listed CDR3 is given. The chain's CDR3 is CASSSSGTALWQYF. The chain links TRBV6-6 to TRBJ2-7; the tabulated D call, TRBD1, remains unverified against the DNA. The CDR3 length is 14 residues, termini included. Per germline, CDR1 MNHNY and CDR2 SVGAGI (reference sequence).

This rearrangement joins TRBV5-1 to TRBJ2-5, with 9 bases identical to TRBD2. This CDR3 contains 14 residues. Germline V CDR1 and CDR2: SGHRS, YFSETQ. V lost 3 bases to trimming and J lost 5 bases; unmatched junction nucleotides: 5. The CDR3, as DNA: TGCGCCAGCAGCTCACTAGCGGGCAGCGAGACCCAGTACTTC. This translates into CASSSLAGSETQYF.

This clone was counted a single time. This chain uses TRBV28 with TRBJ2-7; TRBD2 matches 7 bases. After removal of 5 bases from V and 6 bases from J, the junction contained 13 bases not matched to a gene. The CDR3 has 15 amino acids. CDR1 is MDHEN, CDR2 SYDVKM, per germline. The CDR3 coding sequence is TGTGCCAGCAGTGGGTTTATGGCGGGAGTAATCGAGCAGTACTTC. It yields the protein CASSGFMAGVIEQYF.

V and J are TRBV28 and TRBJ2-1; the match to TRBD1 covers 11 bases. Per germline, CDR1 MDHEN and CDR2 SYDVKM. The CDR3 runs to 15 residues. Trimming at V came to 1 base and at J to 7 bases, leaving 3 bases not matched to a gene. The CDR3 here is CASSLSGQGANEQFF. In DNA form, the CDR3 reads TGTGCCAGCAGTTTATCCGGACAGGGGGCAAATGAGCAGTTCTTC.

The chain combines TRBV7-2 with TRBJ1-2, with TRBD1 matching 8 bases. This CDR3 comprises 15 residues. Germline CDR1 is SGHTA and CDR2 is FQGNSA. The junction had 8 bases not matched to a gene; V was cut back by 5 bases and J by 3 bases. CDR3 in amino acids: CASSTYQGQDYGYTF. CDR3 nucleotide sequence: TGTGCCAGCAGCACTTACCAGGGACAGGACTATGGCTACACCTTC. The full variable domain, its missing parts supplied by reference TRBV7-2 and TRBJ1-2, is GAGVSQSPSNKVTEKGKDVELRCDPISGHTALYWYRQSLGQGLEFLIYFQGNSAPDKSGLPSDRFSAERTGGSVSTLTIQRTQQEDSAVYLCASSTYQGQDYGYTFGSGTRLTVV.

The V gene is TRBV19, the J gene TRBJ1-1, with a possible D match to TRBD1 (6 bases). The ends were cut back, 3 bases at V and 13 bases at J, with 12 bases in the middle. Germline CDR1 is LNHDA and CDR2 is SQIVND (reference sequence). The CDR3 contains 11 residues. CDR3 bases: TGTGCCAGTAGTATCTACAGGGATGTTTTCTTT. It is translated as CASSIYRDVFF.

The chain recombines TRBV5-6 with TRBJ1-2; D remains ambiguous. The germline V gene has CDR1 SGHDT and CDR2 YYEEEE. V was cut by 4 bases and J by 7 bases, with 14 bases left in between. The CDR3 loop spans 13 amino acids. CDR3 residues: CASSPRTVGGYTF. For the CDR3, the DNA is TGTGCCAGCAGCCCACGGACTGTTGGTGGCTACACCTTC.

This chain connects TRBV6-5 to TRBJ2-7, with no clear D. The V gene's germline CDR1 is MNHEY and CDR2 SVGAGI. V lost 5 bases, J lost 7 bases, and 18 bases lay in between. CDR3 length: 14 residues. The DNA for the CDR3 is TGTGCCAGCAGTCTTGGGGTCCGTACGTGGGAGCAGTACTTC. The encoded protein is CASSLGVRTWEQYF.

The chain carries TRBV14 and TRBJ1-2; tentative D call: TRBD1 (5 bases). The CDR3 spans 14 residues. Per germline, CDR1 SGHDN and CDR2 FVKESK. Trimming pared 0 bases from V and 8 bases from J, leaving 13 bases between. CDR3 DNA sequence: TGTGCCAGCAGCCAAGATATCCAGGGCCGAGGCTACACCTTC. Protein product: CASSQDIQGRGYTF.

J is TRBJ2-2 and V is TRBV2; 9 nucleotides align to TRBD1. V gave up 10 bases and J gave up 1 base; unmatched junction bases: 4. CDR1 and CDR2 from the germline V gene are SNHLY and FYNNEI. CDR3 size: 14 residues. The CDR3 spells CAIRQGGNTGELFF. The CDR3 nucleotides read TGTGCCATCCGACAGGGGGGGAACACCGGGGAGCTGTTTTTT. The whole variable domain, filled in from reference TRBV2 and TRBJ2-2, reads EPEVTQTPSHQVTQMGQEVILRCVPISNHLYFYWYRQILGQKVEFLVSFYNNEISEKSEIFDDQFSVERPDGSNFTLKIRSTKLEDSAMYFCAIRQGGNTGELFFGEGSRLTVL.

This clone was seen a few times. The V gene is TRBV30, the J gene TRBJ2-2; D gene ambiguous. This CDR3 spans 11 amino acids. The germline V gene encodes CDR1 GTSNPN and CDR2 SVGIG (reference sequence). The ends were cut back, 5 bases at V and 3 bases at J, with 4 bases in the middle. The CDR3 region is CAWYDTGELFF. The DNA for the CDR3 is TGTGCCTGGTACGACACCGGGGAGCTGTTTTTT.

With respect to this clone: Mismatch with germline at one junction end may stem from a read error. CDR3 amino acids: CSVGPNQYTEAFF. The CDR3 DNA reads TGCAGCGTTGGGCCTAATCAATACACTGAAGCTTTCTTC. The chain combines TRBV29-1 with TRBJ1-1, with no clear D. Looked up from germline, CDR1 is SQVTM and CDR2 is ANQGSEA. The CDR3 is 13 residues long.

The chain couples TRBV11-2 to TRBJ1-4; D perhaps matches TRBD1 (6 bases). This CDR3 is 16 amino acids long. V was clipped by 4 bases and J by 0 bases, with 12 bases between them. Germline lookup yields CDR1 SGHAT and CDR2 FQNNGV. The DNA for the CDR3 is TGTGCCAGCAGCTCCTTGGGGGCAGCAACTAATGAAAAACTGTTTTTT. Encoded protein: CASSSLGAATNEKLFF.

The CDR3 DNA follows: TGTGCCAGCAGCTTTGCCAGGAAAAATGAAAAACTGTTTTTT. It is translated as CASSFARKNEKLFF. The chain is built from TRBV7-8 and TRBJ1-4, with D hard to call. Deletions cut 3 bases from V and 5 bases from J, with 10 bases between. The CDR3 runs to 14 residues. CDR1 is SGHVS and CDR2 is FQNEAQ in the germline V gene.

This clone appeared a few times. Other DNA sequences from this sample encode an identical CDR3 as well. The chain carries TRBV7-9 and TRBJ2-5; D not certain. The germline V and J ends were trimmed by 4 bases and 0 bases, with 0 bases remaining between them. CDR1 SEHNR and CDR2 FQNEAQ come from the germline V gene (reference sequence). CDR3 size: 11 residues. CDR3 coding DNA: TGTGCCAGCAGCTACCAAGAGACCCAGTACTTC. It specifies CASSYQETQYF.

This chain joins TRBV5-6 and TRBJ1-5, with D perhaps matching TRBD1 (5 bases). The CDR3 is made up of 14 amino acids. Deletions cut 1 base from V and 1 base from J, with 6 bases between. Germline assignment: CDR1 SGHDT and CDR2 YYEEEE. This CDR3 is CASSLRGSNQPQHF. The DNA for the CDR3 is TGTGCCAGCAGCTTGAGGGGAAGCAATCAGCCCCAGCATTTT.

This clone has a handful of counts. J is TRBJ2-1 and V is TRBV5-6; D is possibly TRBD2 (6 bases). From germline, CDR1 is SGHDT and CDR2 YYEEEE. Trimming took 4 bases from V and 0 from J, leaving 14 bases between them. The CDR3 is 16 amino acids. CDR3 residues: CASSLNLAASYNEQFF. The CDR3 DNA sequence: TGTGCCAGCAGCCTCAACTTAGCGGCCTCCTACAATGAGCAGTTCTTC.

This chain joins TRBV5-4 and TRBJ2-1; D is perhaps TRBD1 (6 bases). Trimming stripped 4 bases from V and 6 bases from J, with 20 bases between. The CDR3 is 16 amino acids. CDR1 and CDR2 from the germline V gene are SGHNT and YYREEE (reference sequence). The CDR3 is CASSGQPGQGSNEQFF. The CDR3 nucleotides are TGTGCCAGCAGCGGACAACCGGGACAAGGGTCCAATGAGCAGTTCTTC. Based on the CDR3 plus reference TRBV5-4 and TRBJ2-1, the full variable domain is ETGVTQSPTHLIKTRGQQVTLRCSSQSGHNTVSWYQQALGQGPQFIFQYYREEENGRGNFPPRFSGLQFPNYSSELNVNALELDDSALYLCASSGQPGQGSNEQFFGPGTRLTVL.